The 3 T cell receptor beta chains listed next were all sequenced from one sample in a study of cytomegalovirus exposure and HLA in healthy donors. The table came from immunoSEQ multiplex PCR; TCRdb's copy has only in-frame clones and leaves some out. There are roughly 150,000 clones in the sample; around nine tenths occur only once, and roughly 4.2% lies in the top ten. The sequenced material came from PBMCs. The receptor set was obtained from a man between 18 and 29 years old in good health and CMV-seropositive.

The V and J genes are TRBV5-1 and TRBJ2-3; tentative D call: TRBD2 (6 bases). The CDR3 is 14 amino acids. Looked up from germline, CDR1 is SGHRS and CDR2 is YFSETQ. V was shortened by 5 bases and J by 5 bases, with 15 bases between the two germline ends. The CDR3 DNA reads TGCGCCAGCAGACGGGTCGGGAGTAGAGATACGCAGTATTTT. Protein sequence: CASRRVGSRDTQYF.

A word on this clone: The sample carries other DNA sequences with the same CDR3. The chain is built from TRBV7-9 and TRBJ2-2, with D possibly TRBD1 on 7 matching bases. The ends were cut back, 6 bases at V and 5 bases at J, with 13 bases in the middle. The CDR3 spans 14 residues. Per germline, CDR1 SEHNR and CDR2 FQNEAQ (reference sequence). CDR3: CASRRQGGTGELFF. In nucleotides, the CDR3 is TGTGCCAGCAGACGACAGGGAGGAACCGGGGAGCTGTTTTTT.

This chain connects TRBV18 to TRBJ1-1; weak D call: TRBD1 (5 bases). The germline gives CDR1 KGHSH, CDR2 LQKENI. With 4 bases removed from V and 4 bases from J, the gap between germline ends came to 13 bases. The CDR3 has 14 amino acids. Here the CDR3 reads CASSLDGGGTEAFF. CDR3 nucleotide sequence: TGTGCCAGCTCACTTGACGGGGGGGGCACTGAAGCTTTCTTT.